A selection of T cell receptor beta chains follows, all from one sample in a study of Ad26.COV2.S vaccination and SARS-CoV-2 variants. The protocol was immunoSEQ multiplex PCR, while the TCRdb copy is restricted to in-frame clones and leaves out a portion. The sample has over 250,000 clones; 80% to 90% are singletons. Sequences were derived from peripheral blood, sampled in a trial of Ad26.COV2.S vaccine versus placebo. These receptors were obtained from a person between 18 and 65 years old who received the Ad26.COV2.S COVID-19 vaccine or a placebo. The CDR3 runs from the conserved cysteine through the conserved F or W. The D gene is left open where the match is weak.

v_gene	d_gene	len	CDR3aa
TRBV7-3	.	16	CASSLRWQGDTGELFF
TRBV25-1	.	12	CASSDLNTEAFF
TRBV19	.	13	CASSFPNSREQYF
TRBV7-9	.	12	CASSLLGGEAFF
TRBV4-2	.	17	CASSQEVDSLNTGELFF
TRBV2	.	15	CASSERLLRDYGYTF
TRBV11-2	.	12	CASSSTRNEQFF
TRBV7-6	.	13	CASTSSQLHEQYF
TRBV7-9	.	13	CASSLQGYNEQFF
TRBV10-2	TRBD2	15	CASSAGLAATDTQYF
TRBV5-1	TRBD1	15	CASSWGGTGGNEQFF
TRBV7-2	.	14	CASSSPGGWNGYTF
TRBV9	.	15	CASSAGTPSGGELFF
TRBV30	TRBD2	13	CAWRGGYTDTQYF
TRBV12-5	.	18	CASGLTPDRLKAKNIQYF
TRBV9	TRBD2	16	CASSVGGTTNTGELFF
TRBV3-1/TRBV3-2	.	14	CASSPLRGAGGYTF
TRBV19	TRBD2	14	CASTHGGREDTQYF
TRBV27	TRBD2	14	CASSLRGGPNEQFF
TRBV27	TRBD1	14	CASSRTGINYGYTF
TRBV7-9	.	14	CASSLIQGLYGYTF
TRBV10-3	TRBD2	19	CAISEGRGRASFNTGELFF
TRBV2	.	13	CASSAGGNTEAFF
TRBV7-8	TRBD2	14	CASSISGGQREQYF
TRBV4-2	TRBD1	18	CASSQEGARGLRGSPLHF
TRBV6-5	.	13	CASSYVGSYEQYF
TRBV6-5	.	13	CASRKTVPYEQYF
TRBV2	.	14	CASSESESDPQAFF
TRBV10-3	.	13	CAIMRGMGETQYF
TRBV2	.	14	CASSGDMRQETQYF
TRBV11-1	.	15	CASSSLVVSRTEAFF
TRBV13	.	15	CASSPNTRGTDTQYF
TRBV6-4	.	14	CASSEMGSYNEQFF
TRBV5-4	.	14	CASSFSRTNYEQYF
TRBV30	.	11	CAWKRGGEQFF
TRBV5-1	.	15	CASSLDGNTYNEQFF
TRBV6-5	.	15	CASSTPRGGDDGYTF
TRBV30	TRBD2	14	CAWRDIAGGNTQYF
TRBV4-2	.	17	CASSQDTRRDSNQPQHF
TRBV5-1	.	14	CASSFDVRTDTQYF
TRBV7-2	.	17	CASSLGGRRTSGNTIYF
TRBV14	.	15	CASSQGGTRRDTQYF
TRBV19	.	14	CASSGRSKDQPQHF
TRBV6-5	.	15	CASSYREGLGSPLHF
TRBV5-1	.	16	CASSFGLRSSYNEQFF
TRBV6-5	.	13	CASSRTSTDTQYF
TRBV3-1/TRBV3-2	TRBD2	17	CASSPPSGNFGTDTQYF
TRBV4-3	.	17	CASSYRAQILSTDTQYF
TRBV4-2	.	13	CASSQSRGTEAFF
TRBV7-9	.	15	CASSLGGVGNTEAFF
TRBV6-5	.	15	CASSYDSSTNEKLFF
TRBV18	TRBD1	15	CASSPTGQGNSPLHF
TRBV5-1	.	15	CASSSGYTSTDTQYF
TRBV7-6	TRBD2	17	CASSLLPGGGLTDTQYF
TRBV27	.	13	CASSLSTSYEQYF